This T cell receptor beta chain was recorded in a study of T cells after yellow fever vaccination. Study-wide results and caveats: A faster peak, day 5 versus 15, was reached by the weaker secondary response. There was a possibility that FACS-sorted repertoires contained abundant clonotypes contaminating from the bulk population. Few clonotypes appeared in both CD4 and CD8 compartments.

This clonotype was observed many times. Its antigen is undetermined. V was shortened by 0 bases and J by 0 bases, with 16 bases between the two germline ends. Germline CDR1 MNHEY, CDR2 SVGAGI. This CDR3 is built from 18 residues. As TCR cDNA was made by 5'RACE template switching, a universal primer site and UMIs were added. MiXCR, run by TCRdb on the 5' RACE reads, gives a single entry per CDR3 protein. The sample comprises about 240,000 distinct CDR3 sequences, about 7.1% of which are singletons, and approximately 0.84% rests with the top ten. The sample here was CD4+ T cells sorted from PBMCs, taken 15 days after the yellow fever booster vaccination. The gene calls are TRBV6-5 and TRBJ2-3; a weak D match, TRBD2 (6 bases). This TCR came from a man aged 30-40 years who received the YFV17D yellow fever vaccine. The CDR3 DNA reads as TGTGCCAGCAGTTACTCTATGGCGGGACTGGGGAGCACAGATACGCAGTATTTT. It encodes CASSYSMAGLGSTDTQYF.